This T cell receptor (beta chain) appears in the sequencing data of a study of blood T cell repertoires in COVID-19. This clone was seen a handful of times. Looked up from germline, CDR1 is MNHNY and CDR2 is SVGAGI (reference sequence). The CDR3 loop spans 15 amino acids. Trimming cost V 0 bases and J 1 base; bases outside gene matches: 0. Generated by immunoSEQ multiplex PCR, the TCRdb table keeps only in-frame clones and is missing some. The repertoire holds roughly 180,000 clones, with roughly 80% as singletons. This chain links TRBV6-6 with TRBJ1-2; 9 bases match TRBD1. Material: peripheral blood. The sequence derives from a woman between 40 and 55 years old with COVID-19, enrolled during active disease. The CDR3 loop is CASSYSGQGNYGYTF. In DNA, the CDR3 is TGTGCCAGCAGTTACTCGGGACAGGGTAACTATGGCTACACCTTC.